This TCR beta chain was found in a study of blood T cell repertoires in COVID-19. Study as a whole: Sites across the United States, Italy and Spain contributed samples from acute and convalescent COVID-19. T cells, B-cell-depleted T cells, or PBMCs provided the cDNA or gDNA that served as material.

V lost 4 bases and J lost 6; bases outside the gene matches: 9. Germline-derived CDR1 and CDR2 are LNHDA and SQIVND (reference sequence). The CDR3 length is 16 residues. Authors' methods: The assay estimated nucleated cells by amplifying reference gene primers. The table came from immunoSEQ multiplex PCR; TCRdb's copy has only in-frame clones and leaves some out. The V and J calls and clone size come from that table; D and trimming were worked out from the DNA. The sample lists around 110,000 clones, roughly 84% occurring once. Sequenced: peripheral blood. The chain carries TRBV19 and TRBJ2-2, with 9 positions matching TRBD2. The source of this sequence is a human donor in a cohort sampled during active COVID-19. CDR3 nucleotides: TGTGCCAGTAGTACCTTAGCGGGAGTTGGATCCGGGGAGCTGTTTTTT. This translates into CASSTLAGVGSGELFF.